Here is one TCR beta chain with its context. Its antigen remains unidentified. The time point denotes: longitudinal time-point 3. TCRdb processed the 5' RACE reads anew with MiXCR; each CDR3 protein has one entry. The sample records more than 100,000 distinct CDR3 sequences, 11% being singletons. Germline lookup yields CDR1 DFQATT and CDR2 SNEGSKA (reference sequence). The CDR3 totals 14 residues. V trimming: 4 bases; J trimming: 9 bases; junction bases outside the gene matches: 12. The record originates from a study of neurological immune-mediated disorders. Broader study findings: The greatest degree of TCR clonal expansion was observed in HTLV-1-associated myelopathy, with the lowest in multiple sclerosis, below that of healthy controls.

The source material was PBMCs. This chain connects TRBV20-1 to TRBJ2-1, with 7 bases lining up with TRBD1. The clonotype originates from a female donor with HTLV-1-associated myelopathy (HAM/TSP). The CDR3 loop is CSANPGQRLSEQFF. CDR3 coding DNA: TGCAGTGCTAATCCGGGACAGCGATTGAGTGAGCAGTTCTTC.